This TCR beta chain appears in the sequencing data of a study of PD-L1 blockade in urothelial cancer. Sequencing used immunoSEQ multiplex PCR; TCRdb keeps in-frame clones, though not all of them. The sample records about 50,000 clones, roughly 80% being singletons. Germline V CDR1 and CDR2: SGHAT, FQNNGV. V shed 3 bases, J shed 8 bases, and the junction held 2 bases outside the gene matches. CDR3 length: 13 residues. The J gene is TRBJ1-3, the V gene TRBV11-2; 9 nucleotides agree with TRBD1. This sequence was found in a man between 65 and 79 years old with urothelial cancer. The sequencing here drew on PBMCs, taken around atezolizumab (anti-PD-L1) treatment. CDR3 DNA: TGTGCCAGCAGCTTGGACAGGGGCGACACCATATATTTT. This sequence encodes CASSLDRGDTIYF.